This record looks at one T cell receptor beta chain sequence and its context. Generated by immunoSEQ multiplex PCR, the TCRdb table keeps only in-frame clones and is missing some. Of tens of thousands of clones in the sample, 90% were seen once. This entry belongs to a study of blood T cell repertoires in COVID-19. CDR3 length equals 14 residues. Germline CDR1 reads LNHDA; CDR2 reads SQIVND (reference sequence). The V gene end was trimmed by 6 bases and the J gene end by 2 bases; junction bases not matched to a gene: 4. The chain recombines TRBV19 with TRBJ1-5, with 7 bases lining up with TRBD1. Sequencing was done on a sample of peripheral blood. The receptor comes from a man aged 65 to 79 with acute or convalescent COVID-19. The CDR3 region has the DNA TGTGCCAGTAGGAGACAGGGACGCAATCAGCCCCAGCATTTT. Its protein product is CASRRQGRNQPQHF.